These 18 T cell receptor beta chains share one sample of origin, sequenced in a study of blood T cell repertoires in COVID-19. The assay was immunoSEQ multiplex PCR, and TCRdb's table has in-frame clones only and misses some. The table includes 250,000 or so clones, 86% detected once. Sequenced input: PBMCs or T cells enriched from blood (not recorded which). These receptors were obtained from a woman aged 18-35 years who had recovered from COVID-19.

J is TRBJ2-4 and V is TRBV27; D not resolved. The CDR3 runs 16 residues. V lost 2 bases, J lost 0 bases, and 11 bases lay in between. Germline-derived CDR1 and CDR2 are MNHEY and SMNVEV (reference sequence). For the CDR3, the DNA is TGTGCCAGCAGTTTAACGGTAGCCTTAGCCAAAAACATTCAGTACTTC. Its protein is CASSLTVALAKNIQYF.

The CDR3 coding sequence is TGTGCCAGCAAGGGACTAGCGGTTCCTTACAATGAGCAGTTCTTC. Amino acid sequence: CASKGLAVPYNEQFF. The chain combines TRBV2 with TRBJ2-1; 11 bases map to TRBD2. With 7 bases clipped from V and 4 bases from J, the junction kept 6 bases outside the gene matches. This CDR3 is built from 15 residues. The germline CDR1 and CDR2 sequences are SNHLY and FYNNEI.

V gene TRBV7-9 combines with J gene TRBJ2-1; TRBD2 is a possible D gene (5 bases). CDR1 and CDR2 (germline): SEHNR, FQNEAQ (reference sequence). The CDR3 totals 13 residues. Trimming cost V 6 bases and J 8 bases, with 14 bases left between them. CDR3 protein: CASSYSGVDEQFF. The CDR3, as DNA: TGTGCCAGCAGTTATTCCGGGGTCGATGAGCAGTTCTTC.

As for this clone: Germline and junction disagree at one end, which may indicate a read error. The rearrangement joins TRBV3-1 (or the pseudogene TRBV3-2) to TRBJ1-4; perhaps TRBD1 as D (6 bases). Germline V gene sequence: CDR1 LGHDT, CDR2 YNNKEL (reference sequence). The CDR3 loop spans 14 amino acids. CDR3 in amino acids: CASTQMGAGEKLFF. Here the CDR3 DNA reads TGTGCCAGCACCCAAATGGGGGCGGGTGAAAAACTGTTTTTT.

The gene calls are TRBV21-1 and TRBJ1-4; no DNA check was done on the table's D call, TRBD1. TRBV21-1 counts as a pseudogene. The CDR3 has 14 residues. DNA of the CDR3: TGTGCCAGCGTCCTTCGACAGGGTAATGAAAAACTGTTTTTT. This translates into CASVLRQGNEKLFF.

The rearrangement links TRBV6-5 to TRBJ2-7, with TRBD2 matching over 11 bases. Trimming removed 8 bases from V and 2 bases from J; junction bases left unmatched: 5. Germline CDR1 reads MNHEY; CDR2 reads SVGAGI. This CDR3 is 14 amino acids long. The CDR3 DNA reads TGTGCCAGCGTGGGACTAGCGGTTACCTACGAGCAGTACTTC. Translation gives CASVGLAVTYEQYF.

This chain links TRBV28 with TRBJ1-6; D is unclear. This CDR3 region has 17 residues. CDR1 and CDR2 (germline): MDHEN, SYDVKM. Deletions cut 5 bases from V and 7 bases from J, with 21 bases between. The CDR3 DNA reads TGTGCCAGCAGTGGACTAGTCGGAACACACGAGAATTCACCCCTCCACTTT. Translating gives CASSGLVGTHENSPLHF.

The chain has TRBV5-4 and TRBJ2-5; D might be TRBD1 (6 bases). The V end was cut by 0 bases, the J end by 5 bases, with 14 bases between. The CDR3 loop spans 15 amino acids. CDR1 SGHNT and CDR2 YYREEE come from the germline V gene (reference sequence). The CDR3 region is CASSLGSRGPETQYF. CDR3 in DNA: TGTGCCAGCAGCTTGGGATCCAGGGGTCCTGAGACCCAGTACTTC.

This clone was detected a few times. The rearrangement joins TRBV18 to TRBJ2-7, with TRBD2 as a possible D gene (6 bases). With 4 bases removed from V and 2 bases from J, the gap between germline ends came to 6 bases. The CDR3 sequence is 12 residues long. Germline CDR1 is KGHSH and CDR2 is LQKENI. The DNA of the CDR3 is TGTGCCAGCTCACTAGCGGCCTACGAGCAGTACTTC. It codes for CASSLAAYEQYF.

This chain connects TRBV12-5 to TRBJ2-7; the match to TRBD1 covers 7 bases. Trimming took 2 bases from V and 3 from J; bases not matched to a gene: 4. The CDR3 runs 14 residues. Germline V CDR1 and CDR2: LGHNT, FRNRAP. The CDR3 coding sequence is TGTGCTAGTGGTTTGTCACAGGGGCTCTACGAGCAGTACTTC. Its translation: CASGLSQGLYEQYF.

This rearrangement joins TRBV30 to TRBJ1-2, with D possibly matching TRBD1 (5 bases). The CDR3 consists of 13 residues. Per the germline V gene, CDR1 is GTSNPN and CDR2 is SVGIG (reference sequence). Trimming took off 0 bases at V and 7 bases at J, with 12 bases between the two ends. CDR3 sequence reads: CAWSVGEGLGYTF. The CDR3 nucleotides read TGTGCCTGGAGTGTGGGGGAGGGTCTTGGCTACACCTTC.

This chain connects TRBV13 to TRBJ1-1; a possible D gene is TRBD1 (6 bases). Germline V gene sequence: CDR1 PRHDT, CDR2 FYEKMQ (reference sequence). V gave up 2 bases and J gave up 3 bases, with 16 bases separating them. The CDR3 has 16 amino acids. For the CDR3, the DNA is TGTGCCAGCAGCTTACTCCGGGACAAGCAACACACTGAAGCTTTCTTT. Translating it yields CASSLLRDKQHTEAFF.

This clone was seen a single time. The DNA of the CDR3 is TGTGCCAGCAGTTCCGGGACAGGGGAAGAAAAACTGTTTTTT. Protein: CASSSGTGEEKLFF. The chain employs TRBV6-2 or TRBV6-3 and TRBJ1-4; 10 positions match TRBD1. V trimming: 4 bases; J trimming: 8 bases; junction bases outside the gene matches: 4. CDR1 and CDR2 (germline): MNHEY, SVGEGT. The length of the CDR3 is 14 residues.

This clone was observed a few times. J is TRBJ2-7 and V is TRBV28, with TRBD1 as a possible D gene (5 bases). Germline V gene data show CDR1 as MDHEN and CDR2 as SYDVKM. CDR3 length equals 15 residues. Trimming stripped 6 bases from V and 2 bases from J, with 17 bases between. The CDR3 DNA reads TGTGCCAGCAGCACAAGGACACCGACAACCTACGAGCAGTACTTC. Its translation: CASSTRTPTTYEQYF.

The gene calls are TRBV2 and TRBJ2-1, with 15 positions matching TRBD2. Germline loops: CDR1 SNHLY, CDR2 FYNNEI. V was pared by 10 bases and J by 7 bases, with 2 bases of the junction left unmatched. This CDR3 is 13 amino acids long. The CDR3 DNA sequence: TGTGCCATAGGGACTAGCGGGGGGAATGAGCAGTTCTTC. This codes for CAIGTSGGNEQFF.

This clone was counted a single time. V is TRBV4-2 and J is TRBJ2-1, with D possibly being TRBD1 (6 bases). This CDR3 comprises 15 residues. The ends were cut back, 1 base at V and 3 bases at J, with 10 bases in the middle. Looked up from germline, CDR1 is LGHNA and CDR2 is YNFKEQ. The CDR3 bases are TGTGCCAGCAGCCAAGTGGGGACAAACTACAATGAGCAGTTCTTC. Amino acid sequence: CASSQVGTNYNEQFF.

The chain links TRBV6-5 to TRBJ1-3; unclear D gene. Germline V gene data show CDR1 as MNHEY and CDR2 as SVGAGI. The CDR3 loop spans 15 amino acids. Trimming cost V 5 bases and J 3 bases, with 14 bases left between them. DNA for the CDR3: TGTGCCAGCAGTACCCCGAGGGCCGATGGAAACACCATATATTTT. It codes for CASSTPRADGNTIYF.

The chain couples TRBV2 to TRBJ2-7; D perhaps matches TRBD2 (6 bases). Germline V gives CDR1 SNHLY, CDR2 FYNNEI. V shed 8 bases and J shed 6 bases, with 11 bases lying between them. This CDR3 region has 11 residues. The CDR3 here is CASGTGGEQYF. Here the CDR3 DNA reads TGTGCCAGCGGTACCGGGGGCGAGCAGTACTTC.